The rows below give T cell receptor beta chains drawn from one sample of a study of blood T cell repertoires in COVID-19. Generated by immunoSEQ multiplex PCR, the TCRdb table keeps only in-frame clones and is missing some. The repertoire holds 45,000 to 65,000 clones, with about 90% as singletons. The sequencing input was peripheral blood. Source of these receptors: a man at least 80 years old with active or convalescent COVID-19. Each CDR3 is given with its conserved first and last residue. A D gene is named only where the DNA matches it firmly. Only part of the rows carry a size: once, few, many, or a class if the clone is expanded.

cdr3_nt cdr3_aa v_call d_call j_call clone_size
TGTGCCAGCAGCTTGACAGGGGGTTGGAATCAGCCCCAGCATTTT CASSLTGGWNQPQHF TRBV5-6 TRBD1 TRBJ1-5 .
TGTGCCTTATCTATCTGGTCCGGGACTGAAGCTTTCTTT CALSIWSGTEAFF TRBV30 . TRBJ1-1 .
TGTGCCAGCAGTAGGGGGGGGTCGAATTCACCCCTCCACTTT CASSRGGSNSPLHF TRBV6-5 . TRBJ1-6 .
TGTGCCAGCAGTTACGAGACAGGGGCGTATAATTCACCCCTCCACTTT CASSYETGAYNSPLHF TRBV6-5 TRBD1 TRBJ1-6 .
TGTGCCAGCAGCCAGGACGTTGGGGCGGCCACGCAGTATTTT CASSQDVGAATQYF TRBV4-2 . TRBJ2-3 .
TGTGCCAGCAGTGACAGGGGTCTCTCTGGAAACACCATATATTTT CASSDRGLSGNTIYF TRBV6-2/TRBV6-3 TRBD1 TRBJ1-3 .
TGCAGCTCCCGGACAGGTGCAGACTATGGCTACACCTTC CSSRTGADYGYTF TRBV29-1 TRBD1 TRBJ1-2 .
TGTGCCAGCAGCTTAGGGGACAGCCTCTACACCTTC CASSLGDSLYTF TRBV11-1 TRBD1 TRBJ1-2 once
TGTGCCAGCCGGAGACAGGGGGCGAGCACTGAAGCTTTCTTT CASRRQGASTEAFF TRBV7-9 TRBD1 TRBJ1-1 .
TGTGCCACCAGCCCCAGCGGGACTAGCCTAGAGACCCAGTACTTC CATSPSGTSLETQYF TRBV15 TRBD2 TRBJ2-5 .
TGTGCCAGCAGCTTACGGACAGGCCTTAACACTGAAGCTTTCTTT CASSLRTGLNTEAFF TRBV7-9 TRBD1 TRBJ1-1 .
TGTGCCAGCAGTGGCGGGACAGGTTTGCCCCAGCATTTT CASSGGTGLPQHF TRBV6-2/TRBV6-3 TRBD1 TRBJ1-5 once
TGCGCCAGCAGCTTGGAGGGACAGATGAACACTGAAGCTTTCTTT CASSLEGQMNTEAFF TRBV5-1 TRBD1 TRBJ1-1 .
TGTGCCAGCAGCTTGGGACAGGGGCCCCGTGGCACTGAAGCTTTCTTT CASSLGQGPRGTEAFF TRBV11-3 TRBD1 TRBJ1-1 .
TGTGCCATCAGTGAAGACAGGGTAAGCTACAATGAGCAGTTCTTC CAISEDRVSYNEQFF TRBV10-3 TRBD1 TRBJ2-1 .
TGTGCCAGCAGCGGACCAGAGGGACTAGCGGGAGGGCCCTCCTACAATGAGCAGTTCTTC CASSGPEGLAGGPSYNEQFF TRBV21-1 . TRBJ2-1 .
TGTGCCAGCAGTTTTATAGGGGGGACGACTAGCGGGACCTACGAGCAGTACTTC CASSFIGGTTSGTYEQYF TRBV27 TRBD2 TRBJ2-7 .
TGTGCCAGCAGCCCCCCCACTAGAAGGCAGTTCTTC CASSPPTRRQFF TRBV7-2 . TRBJ2-1 .
TGTGCCAGCAGTTTAGGAGGAACTAGATACTCCTACGAGCAGTACTTC CASSLGGTRYSYEQYF TRBV28 . TRBJ2-7 .
TGTGCCAGTACAAAAGGATACAGGGGTAACAATGAGCAGTTCTTC CASTKGYRGNNEQFF TRBV19 TRBD1 TRBJ2-1 .
TGTGCCATCAGCCCCGCCGGGTACCAAGAGACCCAGTACTTC CAISPAGYQETQYF TRBV10-3 . TRBJ2-5 .
TGTGCCAGCAGCTCCCGTCAAGCGGGCCTCAATGAGCAGTTCTTC CASSSRQAGLNEQFF TRBV7-2 . TRBJ2-1 .
TGTGCCAGCAGCCAAGGACTAGCGGGGGGGCAAGAGACCCAGTACTTC CASSQGLAGGQETQYF TRBV7-6 TRBD2 TRBJ2-5 .
TGTGCCAGCAGACGGCGCGCAGGGAACACCGGGGAGCTGTTTTTT CASRRRAGNTGELFF TRBV2 . TRBJ2-2 .
TGTGCCAGCTCACCAAATCCGGCAGGGTGGGATACGCAGTATTTT CASSPNPAGWDTQYF TRBV18 . TRBJ2-3 .
TGTGCCATCAGCGACAGGGGCGATCTGGGTTCACCCCTCCACTTT CAISDRGDLGSPLHF TRBV10-3 TRBD1 TRBJ1-6 .
TGTGCCAGCAGCTTAGCGCTAAGGGACAGGGGCCAAGAGACCCAGTACTTC CASSLALRDRGQETQYF TRBV7-2 TRBD1 TRBJ2-5 .
TGTGCCAGCAGTTATAGTCTAGCGGCCTCCTACGAGCAGTACTTC CASSYSLAASYEQYF TRBV5-4 TRBD2 TRBJ2-7 .
TGTGCCAGCAGTTTGAACCTCGACTCCCACTTC CASSLNLDSHF TRBV28 . TRBJ2-4 .
TGTGCCAGCAGCTACCGCGGGGCAGTAAACTCTGGGGCCAACGTCCTGACTTTC CASSYRGAVNSGANVLTF TRBV11-2 . TRBJ2-6 .
TGCGCCAGCAGCCGGACAGAAACCGGGGAGCTGTTTTTT CASSRTETGELFF TRBV5-1 . TRBJ2-2 .
TGTGCCAGTAGTAGACGACAGGGGAACACTGAAGCTTTCTTT CASSRRQGNTEAFF TRBV19 TRBD1 TRBJ1-1 .
TGCGCCAGCAGCCCCGGCCGGGACACCCGCTACGAGCAGTACTTC CASSPGRDTRYEQYF TRBV5-1 . TRBJ2-7 .
TGTGCCAGCAGCAAGACAGGGGGCGATGAAAAACTGTTTTTT CASSKTGGDEKLFF TRBV28 TRBD1 TRBJ1-4 .
TGCGCCAGTAAGGGGACGACTAGCGCAAACACCGGGGAGCTGTTTTTT CASKGTTSANTGELFF TRBV5-1 TRBD2 TRBJ2-2 few
TGTGCCAGCATTTCCGCGGGGGACGAGCAGTACTTC CASISAGDEQYF TRBV6-5 TRBD2 TRBJ2-7 .
TGCGCCAGCAGCTCGACAGGGGGGGGAAATCAGCCCCAGCATTTT CASSSTGGGNQPQHF TRBV5-1 TRBD1 TRBJ1-5 once